Shown below are 26 T cell receptor beta chains from a single sample sequenced in a study of T cell responses to AZD1222 COVID-19 vaccine. Only in-frame clones appear in the TCRdb table, and some are missing; sequencing was by immunoSEQ multiplex PCR. The table lists about 120,000 clones, around 93% of them singletons. The source material was peripheral blood, sampled on day 0 of AZD1222 vaccination. These receptors originate from an adult in good health.

This chain links TRBV6-5 with TRBJ1-2; a weak D match, TRBD1 (5 bases). Trimming removed 6 bases from V and 4 bases from J, with 15 bases in between. The CDR3 covers 14 residues. Germline CDR1 MNHEY, CDR2 SVGAGI. CDR3 nucleotides: TGTGCCAGCAGCGCCGACGGGGGGATCTATGGCTACACCTTC. Translated: CASSADGGIYGYTF.

DNA of the CDR3: TGTGCCAGCAGCCCAATAGGGGAGGGGGAAGGCTACGAGCAGTACTTC. Protein sequence: CASSPIGEGEGYEQYF. The V gene is TRBV4-2, the J gene TRBJ2-7, with D perhaps TRBD2 (7 bases). This CDR3 has 16 amino acids. V was trimmed by 4 bases and J by 3 bases, leaving 19 bases between them. CDR1 is LGHNA, CDR2 YNFKEQ, per germline.

This chain connects TRBV4-1 to TRBJ2-5; possible D gene TRBD2, 5 bases. CDR3 length: 15 residues. Germline V gene lookup returns CDR1 MGHRA and CDR2 YSYEKL. The V end lost 0 bases, the J end lost 4 bases, and 12 bases lay between the germline ends. The CDR3, as DNA: TGCGCCAGCAGCCAAGAAGTAGGTCGGGGAGAGACCCAGTACTTC. This codes for CASSQEVGRGETQYF.

The chain is built from TRBV7-9 and TRBJ1-2, with a weak D call TRBD1 (6 bases). This CDR3 has 13 amino acids. In germline, CDR1 is SEHNR, CDR2 FQNEAQ (reference sequence). V shed 1 base and J shed 8 bases, with 11 bases lying between them. The DNA for the CDR3 is TGTGCCAGCAGCTTAGGTTACAGGGAGGGCTACACCTTC. Encoded protein: CASSLGYREGYTF.

The chain is built from TRBV14 and TRBJ1-6; D gene uncertain. Trimming removed 3 bases at V and 7 bases at J, with 7 bases between. This CDR3 has 13 residues. Germline lookup yields CDR1 SGHDN and CDR2 FVKESK. The CDR3 DNA is TGTGCCAGCAGCCACCTAGGCAATTCACCCCTCCACTTT. Translated: CASSHLGNSPLHF.

The sample holds a few counts of this clone. V gene TRBV6-2 or TRBV6-3 combines with J gene TRBJ1-5; 8 bases fit TRBD1. Germline lookup yields CDR1 MNHEY and CDR2 SVGEGT. Trimming removed 3 bases from V and 6 bases from J; junction bases left unmatched: 7. The CDR3 runs to 15 residues. DNA for the CDR3: TGTGCCAGCAGTTATTTAGGACAGGGCCCTCAGCCCCAGCATTTT. It is translated as CASSYLGQGPQPQHF.

This rearrangement joins TRBV4-3 to TRBJ1-1, with D possibly being TRBD1 (5 bases). Deletions cut 0 bases from V and 3 bases from J, with 14 bases between. The CDR3 totals 16 residues. The germline CDR1 and CDR2 sequences are LGHNA and YSLEER. CDR3 nucleotide sequence: TGCGCCAGCAGCCAAGATGGGGGGAGTCCCTACACTGAAGCTTTCTTT. Protein: CASSQDGGSPYTEAFF.

The genes are TRBV19 and TRBJ1-2; D unresolved. V was shortened by 6 bases and J by 4 bases, with 9 bases between the two germline ends. CDR3 size: 12 residues. Germline lookup yields CDR1 LNHDA and CDR2 SQIVND (reference sequence). The CDR3 spells CASRTDRYGYTF. CDR3 DNA sequence: TGTGCCAGTAGGACCGACCGCTATGGCTACACCTTC.

The chain recombines TRBV27 with TRBJ2-7; D possibly uses TRBD1 or TRBD2 (5 bases each). Trimming removed 5 bases at V and 5 bases at J, with 13 bases between. The CDR3 runs 13 residues. Germline V gene data show CDR1 as MNHEY and CDR2 as SMNVEV (reference sequence). The CDR3 region is CASSRRLGDEQYF. As DNA, the CDR3 is TGTGCCAGCAGTCGTCGTTTGGGGGACGAGCAGTACTTC.

The count of this clone is one. The chain employs TRBV7-9 and TRBJ2-2, with TRBD1 matching 7 bases. This CDR3 is built from 18 residues. The germline CDR1 and CDR2 sequences are SEHNR and FQNEAQ (reference sequence). V lost 5 bases and J lost 3; bases outside the gene matches: 15. The CDR3 DNA follows: TGTGCCAGCAGCGTAATTCCGGGACAGAGTTGGGACACCGGGGAGCTGTTTTTT. Translating it yields CASSVIPGQSWDTGELFF.

The chain joins TRBV28 to TRBJ2-7; TRBD1 is a possible D gene (6 bases). The germline CDR1 and CDR2 sequences are MDHEN and SYDVKM. The CDR3 extends over 13 amino acids. Trimming took 6 bases from V and 2 from J, leaving 11 bases between them. Here the CDR3 DNA reads TGTGCCAGCAGCGACAGGTCGACCTACGAGCAGTACTTC. Translation: CASSDRSTYEQYF.

The chain couples TRBV7-9 to TRBJ1-3, with D hard to call. V lost 5 bases and J 8 bases, leaving 13 bases between the germline ends. The germline gives CDR1 SEHNR, CDR2 FQNEAQ (reference sequence). CDR3 size: 13 residues. This CDR3 reads CASSREERDTIYF. The CDR3 coding sequence is TGTGCCAGCAGCCGGGAGGAGAGGGACACCATATATTTT.

The CDR3 loop reads CASSPGSQFNEKLFF. DNA of the CDR3: TGTGCCAGCAGTCCTGGGTCACAGTTTAATGAAAAACTGTTTTTT. This chain joins TRBV28 and TRBJ1-4; D is unresolved. Germline CDR1 and CDR2: MDHEN and SYDVKM. Trimming shortened V by 5 bases and J by 4 bases, and 14 bases separated the two germline ends. The CDR3 runs 15 residues.

The chain employs TRBV18 and TRBJ1-2, with D uncertain. The CDR3 loop spans 16 amino acids. Trimming took 0 bases from V and 4 from J, leaving 15 bases between them. Germline CDR1 reads KGHSH; CDR2 reads LQKENI. The CDR3 sequence: CASSPPRAVVGYGYTF. Written as DNA, the CDR3 is TGTGCCAGCTCACCACCAAGGGCAGTAGTAGGCTATGGCTACACCTTC. Full variable domain (outside the CDR3, taken from reference TRBV18 and TRBJ1-2): NAGVMQNPRHLVRRRGQEARLRCSPMKGHSHVYWYRQLPEEGLKFMVYLQKENIIDESGMPKERFSAEFPKEGPSILRIQQVVRGDSAAYFCASSPPRAVVGYGYTFGSGTRLTVV.

The chain carries TRBV9 and TRBJ2-3; 8 positions match TRBD1. This CDR3 region has 15 residues. Germline values: CDR1 SGDLS, CDR2 YYNGEE. V dropped 3 bases and J dropped 3; count of bases not matched to a gene: 6. The CDR3 region is CASSGGTGWTDTQYF. The CDR3 DNA is TGTGCCAGCAGCGGAGGGACAGGATGGACAGATACGCAGTATTTT.

The gene calls are TRBV6-5 and TRBJ1-2; D may be TRBD1 (6 bases). Germline CDR1 and CDR2: MNHEY and SVGAGI. V lost 8 bases, J lost 0 bases, and 16 bases lay in between. CDR3 length: 15 amino acids. The CDR3, as DNA: TGTGCCAGCGGGGGTGGGGGCGTTGCTAACTATGGCTACACCTTC. Residues: CASGGGGVANYGYTF.

This clone was recorded once. This chain connects TRBV19 to TRBJ1-6, with 7 bases identical to TRBD1. The length of the CDR3 is 13 residues. Trimming removed 9 bases from V and 6 bases from J; junction bases left unmatched: 5. From germline, CDR1 is LNHDA and CDR2 SQIVND (reference sequence). CDR3 residues: CASLGTVNSPLHF. The CDR3 DNA reads TGTGCCAGCCTAGGGACAGTTAATTCACCCCTCCACTTT.

This clone was detected a few times. The chain uses TRBV12-3 or TRBV12-4 and TRBJ1-1; D possibly corresponds to TRBD1 (5 bases). The CDR3 runs to 13 residues. V was clipped by 5 bases and J by 0 bases, with 7 bases between them. The CDR3 DNA is TGTGCCAGCAGTCAGGGCCTGAACACTGAAGCTTTCTTT. The encoded protein is CASSQGLNTEAFF.

V usage is TRBV7-2 and J usage is TRBJ2-7; maybe TRBD2 (5 bases). The CDR3 has 15 residues. Trimming removed 0 bases at V and 7 bases at J, with 16 bases between. The V gene's germline CDR1 is SGHTA and CDR2 FQGNSA. This chain's CDR3 is CASSLAGAGVAEQYF. The CDR3 region has the DNA TGTGCCAGCAGCTTAGCAGGTGCCGGGGTCGCGGAGCAGTACTTC.

V usage is TRBV6-2 or TRBV6-3 and J usage is TRBJ2-3; 7 bases agree with TRBD2. Germline V gene data show CDR1 as MNHEY and CDR2 as SVGEGT. The CDR3 covers 15 residues. The trim removed 6 bases at V and 5 bases at J, leaving 11 bases unmatched. Here the CDR3 reads CASSDRLAVGDTQYF. CDR3 bases: TGTGCCAGCAGCGATCGACTAGCCGTGGGAGATACGCAGTATTTT.

The rearrangement links TRBV14 to TRBJ2-7; TRBD1 agrees at 8 bases. Losses at the gene ends were 6 bases for V and 2 bases for J; bases not matched to a gene: 3. In germline, CDR1 is SGHDN, CDR2 FVKESK. This CDR3 comprises 13 residues. The CDR3 nucleotides read TGTGCCAGCAGAAGACAGGGGACCTACGAGCAGTACTTC. Translation: CASRRQGTYEQYF.

This chain connects TRBV5-6 to TRBJ2-7, with 10 bases lining up with TRBD1. The CDR3 has 15 residues. Losses at the gene ends were 4 bases for V and 3 bases for J; bases not matched to a gene: 7. The germline V gene has CDR1 SGHDT and CDR2 YYEEEE. This CDR3 is CASSPGQGDYYEQYF. Here the CDR3 DNA reads TGTGCCAGCAGCCCCGGACAGGGGGACTACTACGAGCAGTACTTC. Variable domain in full (rest from reference TRBV5-6 and TRBJ2-7): DAGVTQSPTHLIKTRGQQVTLRCSPKSGHDTVSWYQQALGQGPQFIFQYYEEEERQRGNFPDRFSGHQFPNYSSELNVNALLLGDSALYLCASSPGQGDYYEQYFGPGTRLTVT.

The CDR3 loop reads CSASLSFYGTGPYF. The CDR3 bases are TGCAGTGCTAGTTTAAGTTTTTATGGGACAGGACCGTATTTT. The chain couples TRBV20-1 to TRBJ2-3; 8 bases align to TRBD1. This CDR3 region has 14 residues. CDR1 is DFQATT, CDR2 SNEGSKA, per germline (reference sequence). With 3 bases clipped from V and 14 bases from J, the junction kept 16 bases outside the gene matches.

The chain combines TRBV6-5 with TRBJ1-2; possibly TRBD1 for D (5 bases). The V gene lost 6 bases and the J gene lost 4 bases, with 12 bases spanning the gap. This CDR3 is built from 13 residues. Germline V lookup: CDR1 MNHEY, CDR2 SVGAGI. In nucleotides, the CDR3 is TGTGCCAGCAGCCCAGGGTCCGTCTATGGCTACACCTTC. Protein sequence: CASSPGSVYGYTF.

This rearrangement joins TRBV11-2 to TRBJ2-3; D perhaps matches TRBD2 (5 bases). The germline V and J ends were trimmed by 2 bases and 6 bases, with 15 bases remaining between them. Germline-derived CDR1 and CDR2 are SGHAT and FQNNGV. The CDR3 runs to 15 residues. For the CDR3, the DNA is TGTGCCAGCAGCTTAAGTGCCGGGGAGCGGGATACGCAGTATTTT. This translates into CASSLSAGERDTQYF.

This rearrangement joins TRBV4-1 to TRBJ1-1; D possibly corresponds to TRBD1 (6 bases). CDR1 and CDR2 (germline): MGHRA, YSYEKL. Between the trimmed V and J ends, which lost 0 bases and 1 base, there was a span of 9 bases. The CDR3 is made up of 15 amino acids. The CDR3 DNA reads as TGCGCCAGCAGCCAAGAGACAGGTCGGAACACTGAAGCTTTCTTT. This codes for CASSQETGRNTEAFF.